This TCR beta chain was sequenced in a study of blood T cells in healthy people across ages. Primed by a sample-barcoded 5' primer and a J-beta primer mix, a second PCR proceeded for about 6 to 11 cycles. MiXCR was run by TCRdb on the 5' RACE reads, yielding one entry per CDR3 protein. The data show about 780,000 distinct CDR3 sequences, with 20% to 30% seen just once and roughly 3.1% held by the top ten. Germline V gives CDR1 SGHRS, CDR2 YFSETQ. V lost 6 bases to trimming and J lost 7 bases, with 9 bases between them. The CDR3 is 11 amino acids. Donors were healthy Caucasian individuals from Russia aged about 6 to 95. The sample was also reused in another study, on T cells of mothers and their children.

J is TRBJ2-3 and V is TRBV5-1; the D is unclear. Input material: blood. This clonotype was sampled from a boy aged 5-17 years in good health. The CDR3 nucleotides read TGCGCCAGCACCCTGGAGAATACGCAGTATTTT. Protein: CASTLENTQYF.